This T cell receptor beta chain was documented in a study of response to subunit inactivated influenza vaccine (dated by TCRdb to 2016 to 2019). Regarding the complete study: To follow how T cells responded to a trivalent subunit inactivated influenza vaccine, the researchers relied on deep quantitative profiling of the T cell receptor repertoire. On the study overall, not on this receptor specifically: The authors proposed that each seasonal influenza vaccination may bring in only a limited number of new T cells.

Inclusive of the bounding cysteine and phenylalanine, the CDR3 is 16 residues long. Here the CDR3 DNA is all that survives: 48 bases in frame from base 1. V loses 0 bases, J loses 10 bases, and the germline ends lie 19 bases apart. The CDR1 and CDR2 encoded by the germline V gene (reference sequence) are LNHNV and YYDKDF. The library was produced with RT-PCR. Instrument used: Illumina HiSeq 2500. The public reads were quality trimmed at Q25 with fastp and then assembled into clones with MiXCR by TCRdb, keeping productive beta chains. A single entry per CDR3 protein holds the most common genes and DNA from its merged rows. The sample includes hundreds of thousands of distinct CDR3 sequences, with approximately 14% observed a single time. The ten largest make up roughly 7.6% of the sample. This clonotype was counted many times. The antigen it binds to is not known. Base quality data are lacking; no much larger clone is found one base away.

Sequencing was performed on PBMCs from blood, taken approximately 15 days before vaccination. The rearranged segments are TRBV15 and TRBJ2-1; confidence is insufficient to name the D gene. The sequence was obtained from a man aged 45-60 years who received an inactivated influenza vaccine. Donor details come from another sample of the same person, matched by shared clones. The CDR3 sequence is CATSRDYGSEMSEQFF. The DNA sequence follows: TGTGCCACCAGCAGAGATTATGGGTCTGAAATGAGCGAGCAGTTCTTC.